The rows below give T cell receptor beta chains drawn from one sample of a study of CD4 T cell repertoires in COVID-19. Libraries were prepared by immunoSEQ multiplex PCR; TCRdb keeps only in-frame clonotypes and omits some of them. Here the sample spans around 23,000 clones, over 90% being singletons. Material: circulating follicular helper CD4+ T cells (cTfh) from blood, obtained before the COVID-19 pandemic. Every receptor here comes from a human donor who had COVID-19. Each CDR3 is given with its conserved first and last residue. Fields, in order: V gene, J gene, clone size, D gene, CDR3 protein, CDR3 DNA. The D gene is left open where the match is weak. Expanded clones get a size class; other rows say once, few or many, or leave the size out.

V: TRBV6-5; J: TRBJ1-2; size: .; D: .; CDR3: CASGGGRDGYTF; DNA: TGTGCCAGCGGGGGGGGGCGTGATGGCTACACCTTC
V: TRBV6-6; J: TRBJ2-7; size: .; D: .; CDR3: CASSPGFSEQYF; DNA: TGTGCCAGCAGTCCAGGGTTCAGCGAGCAGTACTTC
V: TRBV6-1; J: TRBJ2-5; size: once; D: .; CDR3: CASSERGAGETQYF; DNA: TGTGCCAGCAGTGAAAGAGGGGCGGGGGAGACCCAGTACTTC
V: TRBV12-5; J: TRBJ1-4; size: .; D: .; CDR3: CASGLVLGGLEKLFF; DNA: TGTGCTAGTGGTTTGGTACTGGGGGGGCTCGAAAAACTGTTTTTT
V: TRBV18; J: TRBJ2-1; size: .; D: TRBD1; CDR3: CASSPVGQGADEQFF; DNA: TGTGCCAGCTCACCAGTAGGACAGGGGGCTGATGAGCAGTTCTTC
V: TRBV25-1; J: TRBJ1-2; size: .; D: .; CDR3: CASSAGGYGYTF; DNA: TGTGCCAGCAGTGCGGGGGGCTATGGCTACACCTTC
V: TRBV9; J: TRBJ1-1; size: .; D: .; CDR3: CASSRVPYTEAFF; DNA: TGTGCCAGCAGTCGCGTCCCCTACACTGAAGCTTTCTTT
V: TRBV18; J: TRBJ2-3; size: few; D: .; CDR3: CASSLMGDTQYF; DNA: TGTGCCAGCTCCCTGATGGGCGATACGCAGTATTTT
V: TRBV5-5; J: TRBJ2-7; size: .; D: .; CDR3: CASSLAPGSSYEQYF; DNA: TGTGCCAGCAGCTTGGCCCCGGGTAGTTCGTACGAGCAGTACTTC
V: TRBV6-1; J: TRBJ1-1; size: .; D: .; CDR3: CASSDRQNTEAFF; DNA: TGTGCCAGCAGTGACAGACAGAACACTGAAGCTTTCTTT
V: TRBV4-1; J: TRBJ2-5; size: .; D: TRBD1; CDR3: CASSLTQGAETQYF; DNA: TGCGCCAGCAGCCTCACCCAGGGGGCAGAGACCCAGTACTTC
V: TRBV18; J: TRBJ1-1; size: .; D: .; CDR3: CASSRQNMNTEAFF; DNA: TGTGCCAGCTCACGTCAGAATATGAACACTGAAGCTTTCTTT
V: TRBV28; J: TRBJ1-3; size: .; D: .; CDR3: CASSLWGRGMAGNTIYF; DNA: TGTGCCAGCAGTTTATGGGGTAGGGGTATGGCGGGAAACACCATATATTTT
V: TRBV6-5; J: TRBJ1-5; size: .; D: .; CDR3: CASSKGRAQPQHF; DNA: TGTGCCAGCAGTAAGGGGCGCGCGCAGCCCCAGCATTTT
V: TRBV7-2; J: TRBJ2-1; size: .; D: .; CDR3: CASSLVSNSLSNNEQFF; DNA: TGTGCCAGCAGCTTAGTATCCAACAGCCTGAGTAACAATGAGCAGTTCTTC
V: TRBV5-1; J: TRBJ2-2; size: .; D: .; CDR3: CASSHKGTGELFF; DNA: TGCGCCAGCAGCCATAAGGGGACCGGGGAGCTGTTTTTT
V: TRBV19; J: TRBJ2-1; size: .; D: TRBD1; CDR3: CATRQGNEQFF; DNA: TGTGCCACCCGACAGGGGAATGAGCAGTTCTTC
V: TRBV2; J: TRBJ2-2; size: few; D: .; CDR3: CASSRAPPDTGELFF; DNA: TGTGCCAGCAGTCGAGCACCCCCGGACACCGGGGAGCTGTTTTTT
V: TRBV2; J: TRBJ2-3; size: .; D: .; CDR3: CASTGVLTDTQYF; DNA: TGTGCCAGCACCGGTGTCCTCACAGATACGCAGTATTTT
V: TRBV7-3; J: TRBJ2-5; size: once; D: TRBD1; CDR3: CASSLMGQGPTTQETQYF; DNA: TGTGCCAGCAGCTTAATGGGACAGGGACCTACAACCCAAGAGACCCAGTACTTC
V: TRBV21-1; J: TRBJ2-2; size: .; D: .; CDR3: CASSTSRLAHPHPTGELFF; DNA: TGTGCCAGCAGCACGTCGCGGCTAGCTCATCCCCACCCCACCGGGGAGCTGTTTTTT
V: TRBV18; J: TRBJ1-1; size: .; D: .; CDR3: CASSPRVTEAFF; DNA: TGTGCCAGCTCTCCCAGGGTAACTGAAGCTTTCTTT
V: TRBV5-1; J: TRBJ2-6; size: .; D: .; CDR3: CASSLQAGGANVLTF; DNA: TGCGCCAGCAGCCTCCAAGCCGGGGGGGCCAACGTCCTGACTTTC
V: TRBV7-2; J: TRBJ2-1; size: .; D: .; CDR3: CASSLAFNYNEQFF; DNA: TGTGCCAGCAGCTTAGCCTTTAACTACAATGAGCAGTTCTTC
V: TRBV28; J: TRBJ1-5; size: .; D: .; CDR3: CASSFSRNQPQHF; DNA: TGTGCCAGCAGTTTTTCGCGTAATCAGCCCCAGCATTTT
V: TRBV10-3; J: TRBJ2-1; size: .; D: .; CDR3: CAISETMNEQFF; DNA: TGTGCCATCAGTGAGACAATGAATGAGCAGTTCTTC
V: TRBV5-4; J: TRBJ1-2; size: .; D: TRBD1; CDR3: CASTVTGQGAAGYTF; DNA: TGTGCCAGCACAGTCACGGGACAGGGGGCCGCTGGCTACACCTTC
V: TRBV6-6; J: TRBJ1-5; size: .; D: TRBD1; CDR3: CASRGTDRGHQPQHF; DNA: TGTGCCAGCAGGGGGACGGACAGGGGCCATCAGCCCCAGCATTTT
V: TRBV9; J: TRBJ2-2; size: .; D: .; CDR3: CASSLAGQNTGELFF; DNA: TGTGCCAGCAGCCTGGCAGGACAAAACACCGGGGAGCTGTTTTTT
V: TRBV25-1; J: TRBJ1-2; size: .; D: TRBD1; CDR3: CASSTGQRYGYTF; DNA: TGTGCCAGCAGTACGGGACAGCGCTATGGCTACACCTTC